This T cell receptor beta chain was documented in a study of regulatory T cells in long-lasting Graves disease. Germline assignment: CDR1 DFQATT and CDR2 SNEGSKA (reference sequence). The CDR3 totals 14 residues. Unmatched junction bases numbered 10, after V lost 6 bases and J lost 9 bases. As for time point: newly diagnosed GD, antithyroid drugs for less than 3 months. From RNA extracted from PBMCs, the TCR library was made. With iRepertoire HTBI primers and Arm-PCR of CDR3 regions, TCR beta libraries were built. TCRdb re-analysed the multiplex PCR reads in MiXCR, keeping a single row per CDR3 protein. The data hold about 420,000 distinct CDR3 sequences, with less than 20% observed a single time. A further study also used this sample, focusing on T cells in Graves' hyperthyroidism and ophthalmopathy. That publication notes: Exclusion of patients followed from uncontrolled infection, other autoimmune disease, pregnancy or lactation.

The specimen comprised peripheral blood mononuclear cells (PBMCs), sampled at new diagnosis, from a patient treated with antithyroid drugs. The origin of this receptor is a woman under 30 with Graves disease. This chain joins TRBV20-1 and TRBJ2-1; 11 bases agree with TRBD2. The chain's CDR3 is CSAPRATSGSEQFF. CDR3 in DNA: TGCAGTGCCCCTCGGGCTACTAGCGGGAGTGAGCAGTTCTTC.